The 24 T cell receptor beta chains in this list originate from one sample, sequenced in a study of cytomegalovirus exposure and HLA in healthy donors. Sequencing used immunoSEQ multiplex PCR; TCRdb keeps in-frame clones, though not all of them. The repertoire holds some 140,000 clones, with 86% as singletons. Specimen: PBMCs. The receptors were sampled from a man aged 18 to 30 in good health and CMV-seronegative.

The chain couples TRBV27 to TRBJ2-1; D is uncertain. V was cut by 8 bases and J by 6 bases, with 11 bases left in between. This CDR3 is 12 amino acids long. Germline lookup yields CDR1 MNHEY and CDR2 SMNVEV (reference sequence). The CDR3 DNA reads TGTGCCAGCGGGCCTGGTCTCAATGAGCAGTTCTTC. As protein: CASGPGLNEQFF.

The genes are TRBV11-2 and TRBJ1-2, with D possibly TRBD1 on 5 matching bases. Germline-derived CDR1 and CDR2 are SGHAT and FQNNGV. CDR3 length: 15 amino acids. V gave up 4 bases and J gave up 3 bases, with 15 bases separating them. The CDR3 coding sequence is TGTGCCAGCAGCTCCCAAGGGCGACAGCACTATGGCTACACCTTC. Translated: CASSSQGRQHYGYTF.

This rearrangement joins TRBV10-1 to TRBJ2-7; 7 bases fit TRBD1. J was trimmed by 2 bases and V by 5 bases; bases with no gene match: 9. The CDR3 has 15 amino acids. Germline V gene lookup returns CDR1 WNHNN and CDR2 SYGVQD (reference sequence). CDR3 coding DNA: TGCGCCAGCAGTCGGGACAGCTACCTACCCTACGAGCAGTACTTC. This encodes CASSRDSYLPYEQYF.

This clone was recorded only once. The chain recombines TRBV2 with TRBJ2-5; TRBD2 aligns across 7 bases. Looked up from germline, CDR1 is SNHLY and CDR2 is FYNNEI. This CDR3 is built from 16 residues. Germline trimming cut 5 bases from V and 0 bases from J; bases unmatched to any gene: 9. CDR3 nucleotide sequence: TGTGCCAGCAGTCCCTGGGAGGGAAGGTACCAAGAGACCCAGTACTTC. This encodes CASSPWEGRYQETQYF.

This chain links TRBV4-1 with TRBJ2-7, with a tentative D call TRBD1 (7 bases). V lost 0 bases and J lost 4, with 19 bases in between. CDR3 length: 17 amino acids. The germline V gene has CDR1 MGHRA and CDR2 YSYEKL. DNA of the CDR3: TGCGCCAGCAGCCAAGATGCGGGACAGTTGGTCCGGTACGAGCAGTACTTC. Protein product: CASSQDAGQLVRYEQYF.

The chain employs TRBV10-3 and TRBJ1-2, with D possibly matching TRBD1 (5 bases). In germline, CDR1 is ENHRY, CDR2 SYGVKD. The germline V and J ends were trimmed by 3 bases and 4 bases, with 12 bases remaining between them. The CDR3 runs to 14 residues. Here the CDR3 DNA reads TGTGCCATCAGTGAAGATTGGCAGGGCTATGGCTACACCTTC. Its translation: CAISEDWQGYGYTF.

The rearrangement uses TRBV14 and TRBJ2-5; D is possibly TRBD1 (5 bases). The germline CDR1 and CDR2 sequences are SGHDN and FVKESK. The CDR3 contains 16 residues. V lost 1 base, J lost 1 base, and 13 bases lay in between. CDR3 coding DNA: TGTGCCAGCAGCCAAGTGCTGGGGCGCGGCCAAGAGACCCAGTACTTC. This gives the protein CASSQVLGRGQETQYF.

This clone came up once. V is TRBV5-4 and J is TRBJ2-1; 7 bases align to TRBD1. Looked up from germline, CDR1 is SGHNT and CDR2 is YYREEE (reference sequence). J gave up 0 bases and V 3 bases, and 3 bases lay outside the gene matches. The length of the CDR3 is 15 residues. Written as DNA, the CDR3 is TGTGCCAGCAGCTCCCACAGGGGCTCCTACAATGAGCAGTTCTTC. Protein sequence: CASSSHRGSYNEQFF.

The chain carries TRBV18 and TRBJ2-7; 7 bases line up with TRBD1. V was clipped by 2 bases and J by 2 bases; unmatched bases: 3. Germline V CDR1 and CDR2: KGHSH, LQKENI. There are 14 residues in the CDR3. The CDR3 protein is CASSPTDRPYEQYF. DNA for the CDR3: TGTGCCAGCTCACCAACGGACAGGCCCTACGAGCAGTACTTC. The variable domain in full, completed from reference TRBV18 and TRBJ2-7, reads NAGVMQNPRHLVRRRGQEARLRCSPMKGHSHVYWYRQLPEEGLKFMVYLQKENIIDESGMPKERFSAEFPKEGPSILRIQQVVRGDSAAYFCASSPTDRPYEQYFGPGTRLTVT.

The chain recombines TRBV6-6 with TRBJ1-1, with 8 nucleotides matching TRBD1. CDR3 length equals 13 residues. Germline assignment: CDR1 MNHNY and CDR2 SVGAGI (reference sequence). Trimming at V came to 6 bases and at J to 4 bases, leaving 4 bases not matched to a gene. The CDR3 protein is CASSPTGGTEAFF. The CDR3 DNA sequence: TGTGCCAGCAGCCCCACAGGGGGCACTGAAGCTTTCTTT.

The CDR3 loop reads CASSLRTLGSSEAFF. The CDR3 coding sequence is TGTGCCAGCAGCTTAAGGACCCTGGGGAGTTCTGAAGCTTTCTTT. V is TRBV7-8 and J is TRBJ1-1; D gene ambiguous. Per germline, CDR1 SGHVS and CDR2 FQNEAQ. The CDR3 covers 15 residues. V was shortened by 2 bases and J by 6 bases, with 16 bases between the two germline ends.

The chain joins TRBV7-2 to TRBJ2-2; TRBD2 matches 10 bases. The junction had 8 bases not matched to a gene; V was cut back by 5 bases and J by 8 bases. This CDR3 spans 15 amino acids. Germline lookup yields CDR1 SGHTA and CDR2 FQGNSA. The DNA for the CDR3 is TGTGCCAGCAGCCCAGCTAGCGGGAGTTTGGGGGAGCTGTTTTTT. This encodes CASSPASGSLGELFF. Drawing the rest from reference TRBV7-2 and TRBJ2-2, the complete variable domain is GAGVSQSPSNKVTEKGKDVELRCDPISGHTALYWYRQSLGQGLEFLIYFQGNSAPDKSGLPSDRFSAERTGGSVSTLTIQRTQQEDSAVYLCASSPASGSLGELFFGEGSRLTVL.

The genes are TRBV5-4 and TRBJ2-5; 11 bases fit TRBD2. V shed 4 bases, J shed 2 bases, and the junction held 4 bases outside the gene matches. The germline gives CDR1 SGHNT, CDR2 YYREEE (reference sequence). This CDR3 is 15 amino acids long. CDR3 sequence reads: CASSPTSGVQETQYF. The CDR3 nucleotides read TGTGCCAGCAGCCCGACTAGCGGGGTACAAGAGACCCAGTACTTC.

The chain links TRBV9 to TRBJ2-2; TRBD1 matches at 10 bases. The CDR3 is 15 residues long. V lost 3 bases, J lost 7 bases, and 6 bases stayed unmatched. CDR1 and CDR2 from the germline V gene are SGDLS and YYNGEE. The DNA for the CDR3 is TGTGCCAGCAGCGCCCGGACAGGGGGGGACGGGGAGCTGTTTTTT. Translating it yields CASSARTGGDGELFF.

This clone was found once. This sequence joins TRBV21-1 and TRBJ2-6; the table's D call of TRBD1 was not tested on the DNA. TRBV21-1 has pseudogene status. This CDR3 has 19 residues. The CDR3: CASSTYWDRVQSGANVLTF. DNA for the CDR3: TGTGCCAGCAGCACCTATTGGGACAGGGTTCAATCTGGGGCCAACGTCCTGACTTTC.

The chain recombines TRBV28 with TRBJ2-7, with a weak D call TRBD2 (6 bases). The V gene's germline CDR1 is MDHEN and CDR2 SYDVKM. CDR3 length: 15 amino acids. V was cut by 9 bases and J by 1 base, with 19 bases left in between. CDR3 amino acids: CASLWWSGGSYEQYF. Written as DNA, the CDR3 is TGTGCCAGTTTATGGTGGAGCGGAGGGTCCTACGAGCAGTACTTC.

This sequence joins TRBV12-5 and TRBJ2-7, with D possibly TRBD1 on 7 matching bases. This CDR3 contains 14 residues. CDR1 and CDR2 from the germline V gene are LGHNT and FRNRAP. V lost 6 bases, J lost 3 bases, and 15 bases lay in between. Here the CDR3 DNA reads TGTGCTAGTGGGACAGGGACTGATCACTACGAGCAGTACTTC. Protein product: CASGTGTDHYEQYF.

This chain joins TRBV28 and TRBJ2-2; 7 bases are shared with TRBD1. The CDR3 sequence is 15 residues long. Germline V gene data show CDR1 as MDHEN and CDR2 as SYDVKM. J gave up 4 bases and V 6 bases, and 8 bases lay outside the gene matches. The CDR3 region is CASRQGQRGTGELFF. The CDR3 DNA reads as TGTGCCAGCAGGCAGGGACAGAGGGGCACCGGGGAGCTGTTTTTT. Full variable domain (remainder filled in from reference TRBV28 and TRBJ2-2): DVKVTQSSRYLVKRTGEKVFLECVQDMDHENMFWYRQDPGLGLRLIYFSYDVKMKEKGDIPEGYSVSREKKERFSLILESASTNQTSMYLCASRQGQRGTGELFFGEGSRLTVL.

This clone was recorded a few times. Other DNA sequences within the sample encode an identical CDR3. This sequence joins TRBV6-6 and TRBJ1-5, with 7 nucleotides matching TRBD1. The V gene end was trimmed by 5 bases and the J gene end by 0 bases; junction bases not matched to a gene: 1. The germline CDR1 and CDR2 sequences are MNHNY and SVGAGI (reference sequence). The CDR3 is 14 amino acids. Here the CDR3 reads CASSRDSSNQPQHF. In DNA, the CDR3 is TGTGCCAGCAGTCGGGACAGTAGCAATCAGCCCCAGCATTTT.

The chain is built from TRBV2 and TRBJ1-6; the match to TRBD1 covers 9 bases. This CDR3 has 17 amino acids. In germline, CDR1 is SNHLY, CDR2 FYNNEI. Losses at the gene ends were 5 bases for V and 6 bases for J; bases not matched to a gene: 11. The CDR3 region is CASSRDRVSIGNSPLHF. The CDR3 region has the DNA TGTGCCAGCAGTCGGGACAGGGTCAGTATCGGTAATTCACCCCTCCACTTT.

In this sample, this clone turned up once. CDR3 region: CASSLSVPNTEAFF. The CDR3 region has the DNA TGCGCCAGCAGCCTTTCGGTCCCGAACACTGAAGCTTTCTTT. The J gene is TRBJ1-1, the V gene TRBV5-1; D not resolved. Germline CDR1 SGHRS, CDR2 YFSETQ. CDR3 length equals 14 residues. V was clipped by 4 bases and J by 1 base, with 11 bases between them.

This chain uses TRBV19 with TRBJ1-1, with D possibly matching TRBD1 (6 bases). Trimming stripped 4 bases from V and 6 bases from J, with 12 bases between. Per germline, CDR1 LNHDA and CDR2 SQIVND (reference sequence). The CDR3 consists of 13 residues. The DNA for the CDR3 is TGTGCCAGTAGTACAACAGGGTTTCCTGAAGCTTTCTTT. It specifies CASSTTGFPEAFF.

This clone turned up a few times. DNA for the CDR3: TGTGCCAGCAGCTTGGATCCAGGACTCGCCTACGAGCAGTACTTC. Its translation: CASSLDPGLAYEQYF. The chain has TRBV5-4 and TRBJ2-7; maybe TRBD2 (5 bases). Trimming took off 0 bases at V and 2 bases at J, with 12 bases between the two ends. CDR1 is SGHNT and CDR2 is YYREEE in the germline V gene (reference sequence). The CDR3 covers 15 residues.

The chain employs TRBV25-1 and TRBJ2-5; D perhaps matches TRBD2 (6 bases). Germline V gives CDR1 MGHDK, CDR2 SYGVNS. CDR3 length: 16 residues. V was clipped by 4 bases and J by 2 bases, with 17 bases between them. CDR3 protein: CASSVGGRPDQETQYF. The CDR3 DNA sequence: TGTGCCAGCAGTGTTGGGGGGAGGCCGGATCAAGAGACCCAGTACTTC.